A selection of T cell receptor beta chains follows, all from one sample in a study of T cells after posttransplantation cyclophosphamide. Assay used: immunoSEQ multiplex PCR; TCRdb lists only in-frame clones, some missing. This sample has some 10,000 clones, with around nine tenths found just once. This sample comprised CD4+ T cells sorted from PBMCs, obtained after allogeneic stem cell transplant with posttransplant cyclophosphamide. The receptors shown here come from a male patient aged 25-45 years who received an allogeneic stem cell transplant from a related donor, was CMV-positive, and had acute GVHD only. The graft donor may account for some of the T cells. The CDR3 runs from the conserved cysteine through the conserved F or W. The size field is filled for only some rows; it gives once, few, many or a size class.

NA	TRBJ1-1	TRBV7-9	CASSLAGQLNTEAFF
NA	TRBJ2-3	TRBV6-6	CASSRGTSGGTDTQYF
NA	TRBJ2-3	TRBV9	CASSREWSTDTQYF
NA	TRBJ2-2	TRBV9	CASSVSGGYTGELFF
NA	TRBJ1-2	TRBV28	CASSFPERGYTF
NA	TRBJ1-2	TRBV30	CAWSLGGNYGYTF
NA	TRBJ2-2	TRBV10-3	CAISQGGSGGKNTGELFF
NA	TRBJ1-1	TRBV7-8	CATGTVETEAFF
once	TRBJ2-7	TRBV10-2	CASSEYGSGQGAREQYF
NA	TRBJ2-1	TRBV27	CASRPTMGRTRGPSYNEQFF
NA	TRBJ2-3	TRBV5-4	CASSLASGGTDTQYF
few	TRBJ2-2	TRBV5-4	CASSPTLQGAPGELFF
NA	TRBJ2-7	TRBV6-5	CASSPSWADSEQYF
NA	TRBJ1-4	TRBV4-1	CASSPSPPAVGGNEKLFF
NA	TRBJ2-7	TRBV11-2	CASSLDGVGGPREQYF
NA	TRBJ1-2	TRBV15	CATSRVRTGEHGYTF